Listed here is a single T cell receptor (beta chain). Its antigen remains undetermined. No base-level quality is on record; no much larger clone is a single base apart. The sample's time point label, in plain terms: baseline before first vaccination. The vaccinee samples were drawn from two UK trials, COV001 and COV002, one of which was a single-blind randomized controlled phase 2/3 trial testing AZD1222 (ChAdOx1 nCoV-19) in healthy adults. For TCRbeta chain sequencing, PBMC samples from trial participants were taken at day 0 and at day 28 after the second dose. From its cysteine to its phenylalanine, the CDR3 spans 16 amino acids. Only CDR3 DNA is held: 48 bases, read in frame from base 1. Via the germline V gene, CDR1 is SGDLS and CDR2 YYNGEE. V is trimmed back by 3 bases and J by 1 base, and the junction contains 5 bases that no gene match accounts for. This entry comes from a study of T cell responses to AZD1222 COVID-19 vaccine (dated by TCRdb to the early 2020s). Broadly, across the study: AZD1222 recipients with second doses at about 4 weeks or about 12 weeks were pooled, because spike-specific TCR depth and breadth did not differ between schedules. A total of about 250 trial participants underwent TCR sequencing, of whom some 200 had received two doses of AZD1222 and roughly 26 had received two doses of the MenACWY control vaccine. Trial participants were enrolled by age into subgroups of 18-55, 56-69 and 70-plus years, and roughly 150, 30 and 60 TCR-sequenced participants, respectively, were included in these subgroups.

The study at large found these results: Reportedly, almost half of the unique spike-specific TCRs recognized epitopes lying outside the regions that are mutated in the B.1.351 and B.1.1.7 variants. The vaccine-associated CD4 TCRs covered the entire spike protein, and the dominant responses fell in regions 160-218 and 743-854. Participants were mostly white British and included more females than males, and it was suggested by the authors that clonal diversity may have been underestimated. Conclusions about previously exposed vaccinees were limited because only 6 or 7 AZD1222 recipients were SARS-CoV-2 seropositive at baseline. In the small 56-69-year group, the increase in depth fell short of significance, most likely because of low power. After two AZD1222 doses, spike-specific TCR breadth and depth were significantly higher than at day 0 and than in MenACWY recipients. Because no samples from the day 14 peak response were available, repertoires could be characterized only after the peak T cell response.

The CDR3 regions of human TCRbeta chains were analyzed by immunosequencing. Per the original workflow: TCRs in the repertoires were compared against a reference library of SARS-CoV-2-specific TCRs that had been generated with the MIRA antigen-specificity platform. Breadth was defined as the fraction of unique TCRs that were SARS-CoV-2-associated. Depth was defined as the fraction of total T cells that were SARS-CoV-2-associated. Using the MIRA data, each spike-specific TCR was mapped to the spike region that the TCR reacts to and placed in a CD4 or CD8 class. Log10-transformed breadth and depth values were compared by one-way ANOVA with Sidak's multiple comparisons tests. Not all clones reach the TCRdb copy of this immuneACCESS table, which keeps in-frame sequences only. Checked studies attribute under half of the gap to unresolved V genes and leave the rest unexplained. For V, J and clone size, that table is used; D and trimming come from the DNA. The sample data list more than 70,000 clones, and under 95% of these were observed just once. Approximately 4.2% of the sample is in the top ten clones.

The V and J genes are TRBV9 and TRBJ1-5, with 9 middle bases fitting TRBD1. Here the sequenced sample was peripheral blood, taken on day 0 of AZD1222 vaccination. The source is an adult in good health. This receptor has the CDR3 CASSGGTGSSNQPQHF. DNA sequence: TGTGCCAGCAGCGGCGGGACAGGGAGCAGCAATCAGCCCCAGCATTTT.